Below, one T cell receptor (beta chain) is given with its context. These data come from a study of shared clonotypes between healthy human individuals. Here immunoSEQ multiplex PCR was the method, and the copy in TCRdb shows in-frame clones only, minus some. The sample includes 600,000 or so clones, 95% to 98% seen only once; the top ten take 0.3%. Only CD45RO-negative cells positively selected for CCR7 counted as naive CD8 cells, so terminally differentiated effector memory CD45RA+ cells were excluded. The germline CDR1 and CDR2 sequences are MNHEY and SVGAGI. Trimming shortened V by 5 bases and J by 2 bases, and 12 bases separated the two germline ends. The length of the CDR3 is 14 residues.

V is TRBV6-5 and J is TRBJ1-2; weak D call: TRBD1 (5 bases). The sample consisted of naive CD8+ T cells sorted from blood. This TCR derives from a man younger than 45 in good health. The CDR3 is CASSRQGVNYGYTF. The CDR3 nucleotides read TGTGCCAGCAGTCGTCAGGGTGTGAACTATGGCTACACCTTC.